The next 18 T cell receptor beta chains were all read from a single sample in a study of T cells in tuberculosis. Sorting used thawed, overnight-rested PBMC stained with anti-CD3, a viability dye and GMM-loaded CD1B tetramer. The CD1B tetramers carried C32 glucose monomycolate purified from Rhodococcus equi. Only in-frame clones appear in the TCRdb table, and some are missing; sequencing was by immunoSEQ multiplex PCR. Here the sample spans approximately 59,000 clones, under 90% being singletons. The sequencing input was CD1b-GMM tetramer-negative cells sorted from PBMCs. All receptors come from an adult woman with latent tuberculosis.

This chain uses TRBV7-9 with TRBJ1-1; the D is unclear. Germline V gene lookup returns CDR1 SEHNR and CDR2 FQNEAQ (reference sequence). The CDR3 runs to 14 residues. With 0 bases removed from V and 10 bases from J, the gap between germline ends came to 15 bases. The CDR3 is CASSLAETSGGAFF. Written as DNA, the CDR3 is TGTGCCAGCAGCTTAGCAGAGACCTCCGGCGGAGCTTTCTTT.

This chain uses TRBV4-3 with TRBJ2-7, with D unclear. Trimming removed 0 bases at V and 3 bases at J, with 12 bases between. The germline gives CDR1 LGHNA, CDR2 YSLEER. The CDR3 is 15 residues long. CDR3 amino acids: CASSQEKTPLYEQYF. The CDR3 DNA follows: TGCGCCAGCAGCCAAGAAAAGACACCCCTCTACGAGCAGTACTTC.

This clone has a handful of counts. The chain employs TRBV19 and TRBJ2-7; tentatively, D is TRBD1 (6 bases). Germline assignment: CDR1 LNHDA and CDR2 SQIVND (reference sequence). The V end was cut by 5 bases, the J end by 3 bases, with 14 bases between. The CDR3 loop spans 14 amino acids. The CDR3 region is CASSYRDTYYEQYF. DNA of the CDR3: TGTGCCAGTAGTTACCGGGACACCTACTACGAGCAGTACTTC.

This rearrangement joins TRBV29-1 to TRBJ1-2; D not certain. The CDR3 contains 11 residues. CDR1 is SQVTM, CDR2 ANQGSEA, per germline. V lost 2 bases and J 2 bases, leaving 3 bases between the germline ends. Written as DNA, the CDR3 is TGCAGCGTTGAACAGAACTATGGCTACACCTTC. Protein sequence: CSVEQNYGYTF.

The rearrangement joins TRBV28 to TRBJ1-2; D unresolved. The CDR3 contains 13 residues. From germline, CDR1 is MDHEN and CDR2 SYDVKM. V gave up 5 bases and J gave up 2 bases, with 9 bases separating them. The CDR3 DNA reads as TGTGCCAGCAGTCTTCCACGGAACTATGGCTACACCTTC. This gives the protein CASSLPRNYGYTF.

The rearrangement uses TRBV7-2 and TRBJ2-7, with 12 positions matching TRBD2. Germline V CDR1 and CDR2: SGHTA, FQGNSA. CDR3 length: 17 amino acids. The V gene end was trimmed by 5 bases and the J gene end by 2 bases; junction bases not matched to a gene: 10. The chain's CDR3 is CASSRLAGESPPYEQYF. As DNA, the CDR3 is TGTGCCAGCAGCCGACTAGCGGGAGAGTCCCCCCCCTACGAGCAGTACTTC.

The rearrangement joins TRBV23-1 to TRBJ2-7; 7 bases line up with TRBD1. TRBV23-1 falls under the ORF class, with uncertain function. The CDR3 runs to 17 residues. J gave up 5 bases and V 2 bases, and 15 bases lay outside the gene matches. The CDR3 sequence is CASSQIRQGRGFHEQYF. DNA of the CDR3: TGCGCCAGCAGTCAAATCAGACAGGGCCGCGGGTTCCACGAGCAGTACTTC.

This chain connects TRBV7-9 to TRBJ2-7; weak D call: TRBD2 (5 bases). Trimming took 2 bases from V and 7 from J, leaving 9 bases between them. Per the germline V gene, CDR1 is SEHNR and CDR2 is FQNEAQ (reference sequence). The CDR3 totals 12 residues. The DNA for the CDR3 is TGTGCCAGCAGCTTATCAGCGGAAGAGCAGTACTTC. Protein product: CASSLSAEEQYF.

In its sample, this clone ranks as medium-sized. The rearrangement uses TRBV4-1 and TRBJ1-2, with D maybe TRBD1 (6 bases). The length of the CDR3 is 15 residues. The germline gives CDR1 MGHRA, CDR2 YSYEKL. V lost 1 base and J lost 3, with 12 bases in between. DNA for the CDR3: TGCGCCAGCAGCCAAGGGGGGGGCGATCACTATGGCTACACCTTC. Its protein is CASSQGGGDHYGYTF.

This chain uses TRBV27 with TRBJ2-7, with 8 bases fitting TRBD2. Trimming cost V 5 bases and J 4 bases; bases outside gene matches: 13. Germline CDR1 is MNHEY and CDR2 is SMNVEV (reference sequence). The CDR3 covers 16 residues. The CDR3 DNA follows: TGTGCCAGCAGTCCGACCCTACTAGCGGAGGGGTACGAGCAGTACTTC. It translates to CASSPTLLAEGYEQYF.

V usage is TRBV19 and J usage is TRBJ2-3; no clear D gene. Germline V CDR1 and CDR2: LNHDA, SQIVND (reference sequence). Trimming shortened V by 8 bases and J by 0 bases, and 3 bases separated the two germline ends. The CDR3 length is 11 residues. The CDR3 loop is CASRSTDTQYF. In DNA, the CDR3 is TGTGCCAGTCGGAGCACAGATACGCAGTATTTT.

This chain uses TRBV9 with TRBJ2-5; D perhaps matches TRBD2 (6 bases). The CDR3 contains 13 residues. V dropped 4 bases and J dropped 7 bases, with 14 bases sitting between them. Germline CDR1 and CDR2: SGDLS and YYNGEE. This CDR3 is CASSPGLTGTQYF. DNA of the CDR3: TGTGCCAGCAGCCCCGGACTAACGGGGACCCAGTACTTC.

The count of this clone is one. The chain carries TRBV11-3 and TRBJ2-1, with 14 nucleotides matching TRBD2. In germline, CDR1 is SGHNT, CDR2 YENEEA. Losses at the gene ends were 5 bases for V and 7 bases for J; bases not matched to a gene: 7. The CDR3 loop spans 16 amino acids. DNA for the CDR3: TGTGCCAGCAGCCAAGGACTAGCGGGGGGCCAAAATGAGCAGTTCTTC. Protein product: CASSQGLAGGQNEQFF.

This clone was counted between two and nine times. V gene TRBV2 combines with J gene TRBJ1-4; D possibly corresponds to TRBD1 (5 bases). Germline loops: CDR1 SNHLY, CDR2 FYNNEI. The V end lost 6 bases, the J end lost 4 bases, and 9 bases lay between the germline ends. This CDR3 has 13 residues. The CDR3 DNA follows: TGTGCCAGCAGGACAGCATTTAATGAAAAACTGTTTTTT. Translation: CASRTAFNEKLFF. Full variable domain (missing parts from reference TRBV2 and TRBJ1-4): EPEVTQTPSHQVTQMGQEVILRCVPISNHLYFYWYRQILGQKVEFLVSFYNNEISEKSEIFDDQFSVERPDGSNFTLKIRSTKLEDSAMYFCASRTAFNEKLFFGSGTQLSVL.

This chain uses TRBV7-3 with TRBJ1-1; possibly TRBD1 for D (5 bases). V was pared by 2 bases and J by 1 base, with 8 bases between. CDR1 SGHTA and CDR2 FQGTGA come from the germline V gene. CDR3 length equals 14 residues. CDR3 sequence: CASSLGARNTEAFF. The DNA of the CDR3 is TGTGCCAGCAGCTTAGGGGCCAGGAACACTGAAGCTTTCTTT.

This rearrangement joins TRBV7-8 to TRBJ2-7, with D unclear. V was trimmed by 5 bases and J by 3 bases, leaving 11 bases between them. The CDR3 spans 13 residues. The germline V gene has CDR1 SGHVS and CDR2 FQNEAQ. The CDR3 nucleotides are TGTGCCAGCAGCCCCCAAAAAAACTACGAGCAGTACTTC. It yields the protein CASSPQKNYEQYF.

The chain combines TRBV28 with TRBJ1-2, with D unclear. The CDR3 has 13 residues. V was trimmed by 2 bases and J by 7 bases, leaving 11 bases between them. The V gene's germline CDR1 is MDHEN and CDR2 SYDVKM. This CDR3 reads CASSLAWPAGYTF. The CDR3 region has the DNA TGTGCCAGCAGTTTAGCTTGGCCCGCTGGCTACACCTTC.

The V and J genes are TRBV29-1 and TRBJ1-1; no firm D call. The CDR3 totals 9 residues. Trimming removed 8 bases from V and 7 bases from J, with 8 bases in between. Germline V gene lookup returns CDR1 SQVTM and CDR2 ANQGSEA. The CDR3 nucleotides are TGCAGCCTAGAAAATGAAGCTTTCTTT. Protein: CSLENEAFF.